This T cell receptor (beta chain) was recorded in a study of blood T cell repertoires in COVID-19. Study background: The cDNA or gDNA used as material had been derived from T cells, B-cell-depleted T cells, or PBMCs.

In the authors' methods: Estimation of nucleated cell counts relied on the amplification of reference gene primers. The protocol was immunoSEQ multiplex PCR, while the TCRdb copy is restricted to in-frame clones and leaves out a portion. The DNA gave D and trimming, while V, J and clone size come from that table. The table lists 95,000 to 150,000 clones, 87% of them singletons. This CDR3 has 13 residues. From germline, CDR1 is SGHTA and CDR2 FQGTGA. The V and J ends lost 2 bases and 7 bases respectively, with 9 bases between them. The clonotype was recovered from a woman aged 70-85 years with acute or convalescent COVID-19. This chain connects TRBV7-3 to TRBJ1-5, with a possible D match to TRBD1 (5 bases). The sequenced sample was peripheral blood. The DNA for the CDR3 is TGTGCCAGCAGCTTAGGGGCAGGGCAGCCCCAGCATTTT. Translation gives CASSLGAGQPQHF.